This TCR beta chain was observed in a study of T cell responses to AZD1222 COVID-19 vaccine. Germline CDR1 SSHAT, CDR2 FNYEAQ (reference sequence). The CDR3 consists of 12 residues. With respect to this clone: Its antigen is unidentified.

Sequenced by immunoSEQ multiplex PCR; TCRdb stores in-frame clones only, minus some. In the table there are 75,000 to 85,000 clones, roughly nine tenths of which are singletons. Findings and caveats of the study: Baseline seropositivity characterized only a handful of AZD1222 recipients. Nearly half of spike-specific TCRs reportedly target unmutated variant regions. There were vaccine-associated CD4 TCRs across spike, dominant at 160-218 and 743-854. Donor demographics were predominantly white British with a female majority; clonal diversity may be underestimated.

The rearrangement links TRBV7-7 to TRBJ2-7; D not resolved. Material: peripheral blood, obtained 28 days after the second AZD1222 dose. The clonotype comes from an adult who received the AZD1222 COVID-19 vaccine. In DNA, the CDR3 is TGTGCTAGCCCCAGGAGCTCCTACGAGCAGTACTTC. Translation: CASPRSSYEQYF.